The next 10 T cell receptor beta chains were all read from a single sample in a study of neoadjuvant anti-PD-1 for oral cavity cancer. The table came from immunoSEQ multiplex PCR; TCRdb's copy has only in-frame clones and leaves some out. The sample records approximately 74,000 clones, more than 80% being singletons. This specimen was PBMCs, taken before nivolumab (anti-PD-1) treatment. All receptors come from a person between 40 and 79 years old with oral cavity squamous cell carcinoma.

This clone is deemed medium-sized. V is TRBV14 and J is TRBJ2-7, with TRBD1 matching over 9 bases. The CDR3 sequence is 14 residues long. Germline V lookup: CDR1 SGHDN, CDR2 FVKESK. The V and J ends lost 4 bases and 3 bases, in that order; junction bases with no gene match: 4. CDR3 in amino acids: CASSPGQGFYEQYF. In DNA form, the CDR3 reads TGTGCCAGCAGCCCGGGACAGGGATTCTACGAGCAGTACTTC.

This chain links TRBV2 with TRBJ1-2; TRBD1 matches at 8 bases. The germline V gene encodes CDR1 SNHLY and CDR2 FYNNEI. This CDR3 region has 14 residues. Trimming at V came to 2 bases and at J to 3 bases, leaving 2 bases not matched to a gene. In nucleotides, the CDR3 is TGTGCCAGCAGTGAACAGGGGGCCGACTATGGCTACACCTTC. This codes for CASSEQGADYGYTF. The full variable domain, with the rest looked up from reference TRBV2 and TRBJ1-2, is EPEVTQTPSHQVTQMGQEVILRCVPISNHLYFYWYRQILGQKVEFLVSFYNNEISEKSEIFDDQFSVERPDGSNFTLKIRSTKLEDSAMYFCASSEQGADYGYTFGSGTRLTVV.

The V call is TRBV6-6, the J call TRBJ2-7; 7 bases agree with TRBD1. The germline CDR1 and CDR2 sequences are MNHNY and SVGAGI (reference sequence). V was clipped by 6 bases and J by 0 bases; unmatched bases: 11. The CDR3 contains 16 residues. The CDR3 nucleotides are TGTGCCAGCAGGACCGGGACAGATCACAACTCCTACGAGCAGTACTTC. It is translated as CASRTGTDHNSYEQYF.

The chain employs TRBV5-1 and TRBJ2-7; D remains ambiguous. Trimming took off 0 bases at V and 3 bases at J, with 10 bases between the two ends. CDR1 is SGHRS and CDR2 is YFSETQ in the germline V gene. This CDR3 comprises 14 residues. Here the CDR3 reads CASSLEAKNYEQYF. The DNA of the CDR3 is TGCGCCAGCAGCTTGGAAGCTAAAAACTACGAGCAGTACTTC. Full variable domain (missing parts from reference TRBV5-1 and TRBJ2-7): KAGVTQTPRYLIKTRGQQVTLSCSPISGHRSVSWYQQTPGQGLQFLFEYFSETQRNKGNFPGRFSGRQFSNSRSEMNVSTLELGDSALYLCASSLEAKNYEQYFGPGTRLTVT.

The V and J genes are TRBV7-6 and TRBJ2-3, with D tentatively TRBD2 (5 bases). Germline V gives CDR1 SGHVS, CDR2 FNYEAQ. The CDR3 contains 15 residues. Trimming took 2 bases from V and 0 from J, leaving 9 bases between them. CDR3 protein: CASSLSRGSTDTQYF. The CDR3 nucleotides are TGTGCCAGCAGCTTAAGCCGGGGTAGCACAGATACGCAGTATTTT.

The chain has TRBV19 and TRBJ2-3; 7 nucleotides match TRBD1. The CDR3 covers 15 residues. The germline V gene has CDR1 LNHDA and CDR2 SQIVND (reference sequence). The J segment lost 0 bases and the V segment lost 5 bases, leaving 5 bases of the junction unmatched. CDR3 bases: TGTGCCAGTAGTCTCGGGACAGCCAGCACAGATACGCAGTATTTT. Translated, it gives CASSLGTASTDTQYF.

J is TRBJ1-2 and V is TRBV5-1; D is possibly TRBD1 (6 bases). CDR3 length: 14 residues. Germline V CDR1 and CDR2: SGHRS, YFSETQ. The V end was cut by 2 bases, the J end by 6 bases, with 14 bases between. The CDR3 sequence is CASSFTGSGDGYTF. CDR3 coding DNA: TGCGCCAGCAGCTTTACAGGGAGTGGGGATGGCTACACCTTC.

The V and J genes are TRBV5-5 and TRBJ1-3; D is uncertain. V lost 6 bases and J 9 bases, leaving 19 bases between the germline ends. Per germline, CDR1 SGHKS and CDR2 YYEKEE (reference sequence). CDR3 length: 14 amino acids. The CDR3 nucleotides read TGTGCCAGCATGCCCCGGGAAAGCCAAGGCACCATATATTTT. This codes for CASMPRESQGTIYF. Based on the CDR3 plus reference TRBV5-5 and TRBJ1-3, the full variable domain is DAGVTQSPTHLIKTRGQQVTLRCSPISGHKSVSWYQQVLGQGPQFIFQYYEKEERGRGNFPDRFSARQFPNYSSELNVNALLLGDSALYLCASMPRESQGTIYFGEGSWLTVV.

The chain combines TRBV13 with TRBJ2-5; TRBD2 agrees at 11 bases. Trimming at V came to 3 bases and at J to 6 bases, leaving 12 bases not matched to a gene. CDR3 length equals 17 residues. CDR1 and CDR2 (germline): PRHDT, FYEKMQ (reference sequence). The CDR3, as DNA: TGTGCCAGCAGCTTGGGAGGTAGCGGGAGGGCCAAGAAGACCCAGTACTTC. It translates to CASSLGGSGRAKKTQYF.

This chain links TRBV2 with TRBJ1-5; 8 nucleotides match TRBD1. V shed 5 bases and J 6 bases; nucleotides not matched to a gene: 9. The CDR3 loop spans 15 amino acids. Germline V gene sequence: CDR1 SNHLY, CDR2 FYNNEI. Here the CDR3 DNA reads TGTGCCAGCAGTCAACCGGGACAGGCTCTTCAGCCCCAGCATTTT. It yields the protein CASSQPGQALQPQHF.